The T cell receptor (beta chain) under discussion was sequenced for a study of shared clonotypes between healthy human individuals. Study conclusions and caveats: Exclusively blood specimens were collected; tissue repertoires likely differ.

The CDR3 has 17 residues. From germline, CDR1 is LGHNA and CDR2 YSLEER. The V and J ends lost 4 bases and 6 bases, in that order; junction bases with no gene match: 10. About this clone: Its cognate antigen is unknown.

Researchers ran the assay at a deep level. 250 to 350 ng DNA, tens of thousands of T cell genomes, went into unsorted PBMC replicate PCRs. The team ran DNA from unsorted PBMCs on ten immunoSEQ deep assay plates for sequencing. Here immunoSEQ multiplex PCR was the method, and the copy in TCRdb shows in-frame clones only, minus some. Here the sample spans hundreds of thousands of clones, roughly 77% being singletons. The specimen sequenced was PBMCs. This TCR came from a woman aged 35 to 49 in good health. Some clones in this sample may be carry-over from other donors' samples. This chain connects TRBV4-3 to TRBJ2-2; 11 positions match TRBD2. CDR3 coding DNA: TGCGCCAGCAGCCCAGCCACTAGCGGGAGTGGCGCCGGGGAGCTGTTTTTT. It is translated as CASSPATSGSGAGELFF.